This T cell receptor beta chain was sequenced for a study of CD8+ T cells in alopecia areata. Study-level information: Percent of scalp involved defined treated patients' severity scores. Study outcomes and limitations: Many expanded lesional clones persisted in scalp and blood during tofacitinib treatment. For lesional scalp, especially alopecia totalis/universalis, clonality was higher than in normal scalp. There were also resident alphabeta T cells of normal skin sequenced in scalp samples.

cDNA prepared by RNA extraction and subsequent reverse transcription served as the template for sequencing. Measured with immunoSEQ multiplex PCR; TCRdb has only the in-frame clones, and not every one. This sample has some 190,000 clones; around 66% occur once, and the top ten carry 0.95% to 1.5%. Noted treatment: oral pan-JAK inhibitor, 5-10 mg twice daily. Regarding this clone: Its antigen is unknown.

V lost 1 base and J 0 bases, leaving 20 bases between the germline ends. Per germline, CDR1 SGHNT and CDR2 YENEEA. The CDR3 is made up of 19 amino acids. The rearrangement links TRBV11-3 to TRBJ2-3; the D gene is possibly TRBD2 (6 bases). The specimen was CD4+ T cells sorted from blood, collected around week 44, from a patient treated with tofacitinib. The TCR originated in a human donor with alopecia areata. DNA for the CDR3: TGTGCCAGCAGCTTAGGGTGGGACCCAAGCGGGTCTAGCACAGATACGCAGTATTTT. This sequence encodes CASSLGWDPSGSSTDTQYF.